The following is a T cell receptor (beta chain) sequence with its context. The sample belongs to a study of blood T cell repertoires in COVID-19. Across the whole study: Material from acute and convalescent COVID-19 was sourced from the United States, Italy and Spain. PBMCs, B-cell-depleted T cells, or T cells were the source of the cDNA or gDNA that made up the material.

V was shortened by 5 bases and J by 1 base, with 8 bases between the two germline ends. This CDR3 region has 13 residues. CDR1 is LNHDA and CDR2 is SQIVND in the germline V gene (reference sequence). Methods used by the authors: Estimation of nucleated cell counts was performed using reference gene primer amplification. Measured with immunoSEQ multiplex PCR; TCRdb has only the in-frame clones, and not every one. That table furnishes V, J and clone size, whereas the DNA furnished D and trimming. The sample lists about 49,000 clones, approximately 90% occurring once. This TCR was sampled from a man aged 40-55 years with active COVID-19. Sequencing was performed on peripheral blood. The V call is TRBV19, the J call TRBJ1-1; D gene ambiguous. CDR3: CASSQQKNTEAFF. The DNA of the CDR3 is TGTGCCAGTAGTCAACAAAAGAACACTGAAGCTTTCTTT.